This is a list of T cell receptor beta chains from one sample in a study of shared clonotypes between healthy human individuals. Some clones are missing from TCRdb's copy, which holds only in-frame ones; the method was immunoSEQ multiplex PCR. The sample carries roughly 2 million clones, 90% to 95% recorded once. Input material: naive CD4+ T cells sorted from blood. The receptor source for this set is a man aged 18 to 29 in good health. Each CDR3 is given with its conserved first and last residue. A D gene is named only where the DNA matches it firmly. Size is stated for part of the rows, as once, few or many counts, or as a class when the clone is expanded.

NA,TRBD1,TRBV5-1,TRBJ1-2,CASSGGTGGGYGYTF,TGCGCCAGCAGCGGCGGGACAGGGGGAGGCTATGGCTACACCTTC
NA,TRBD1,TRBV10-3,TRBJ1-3,CAILRDRGSGNTIYF,TGTGCCATCCTTCGGGACAGGGGATCTGGAAACACCATATATTTT
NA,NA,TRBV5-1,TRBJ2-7,CASSLLGGDTYEQYF,TGCGCCAGCAGCCTGCTTGGGGGCGATACCTACGAGCAGTACTTC
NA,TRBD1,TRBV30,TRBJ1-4,CAWSSGQGVWEKLFF,TGTGCCTGGTCAAGCGGACAGGGGGTGTGGGAAAAACTGTTTTTT
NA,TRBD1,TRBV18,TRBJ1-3,CASSQDRAANTIYF,TGTGCCAGCTCACAGGACAGGGCCGCAAACACCATATATTTT
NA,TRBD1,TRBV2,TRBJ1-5,CASRNRGLSNQPQHF,TGTGCCAGCAGGAACAGGGGACTGTCCAATCAGCCCCAGCATTTT
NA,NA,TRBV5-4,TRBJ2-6,CASSLVGSGANVLTF,TGTGCCAGCAGCTTGGTAGGCTCTGGGGCCAACGTCCTGACTTTC
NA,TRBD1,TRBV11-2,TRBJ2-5,CASSPGQGSQTQYF,TGTGCCAGCAGCCCAGGACAGGGTAGTCAGACCCAGTACTTC
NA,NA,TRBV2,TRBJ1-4,CASSEVGREKLFF,TGTGCCAGCAGTGAAGTGGGTCGGGAAAAACTGTTTTTT
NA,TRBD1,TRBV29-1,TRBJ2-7,CSVQGQAYEQYF,TGCAGCGTCCAAGGACAGGCCTACGAGCAGTACTTC
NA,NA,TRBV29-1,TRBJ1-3,CSASVSGNTIYF,TGCAGCGCCTCGGTTTCTGGAAACACCATATATTTT
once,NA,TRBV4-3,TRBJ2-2,CASSQEGLGGELFF,TGCGCCAGCAGCCAAGAGGGCCTCGGCGGGGAGCTGTTTTTT
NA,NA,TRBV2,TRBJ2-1,CASSEYGPRDLKANEQFF,TGTGCCAGCAGTGAATACGGGCCCCGGGACCTAAAGGCCAATGAGCAGTTCTTC
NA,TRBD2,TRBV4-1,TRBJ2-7,CASSPVIAGLLYEQYF,TGCGCCAGCAGTCCAGTGATAGCGGGCCTTCTCTACGAGCAGTACTTC
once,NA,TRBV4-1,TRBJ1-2,CASSQDVGTGNYGYTF,TGCGCCAGCAGCCAAGATGTGGGTACGGGGAACTATGGCTACACCTTC
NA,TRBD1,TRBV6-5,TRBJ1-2,CASIRLTGGGGYTF,TGTGCCAGCATCAGATTGACAGGGGGCGGTGGCTACACCTTC
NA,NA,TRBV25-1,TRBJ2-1,CASITTVGGGHNEQFF,TGTGCCAGTATAACGACGGTGGGAGGTGGGCACAATGAGCAGTTCTTC
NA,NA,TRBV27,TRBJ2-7,CASSTWTVYEQYF,TGTGCCAGCAGTACCTGGACAGTCTACGAGCAGTACTTC
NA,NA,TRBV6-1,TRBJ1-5,CASSEAKGQPQHF,TGTGCCAGCAGTGAAGCCAAAGGGCAGCCCCAGCATTTT
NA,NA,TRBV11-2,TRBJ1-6,CASSLEGSINSPLHF,TGTGCCAGCAGCTTAGAGGGTTCCATCAATTCACCCCTCCACTTT
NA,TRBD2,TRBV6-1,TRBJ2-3,CASSETFLAGGTDTQYF,TGTGCCAGCAGTGAAACCTTTCTAGCGGGAGGGACAGATACGCAGTATTTT
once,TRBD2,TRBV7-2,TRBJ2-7,CASSFGLAGVTYEQYF,TGTGCCAGCAGCTTTGGGCTAGCGGGAGTTACCTACGAGCAGTACTTC
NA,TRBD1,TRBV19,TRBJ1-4,CASRDRGGDEKLFF,TGTGCCAGTAGGGACAGGGGCGGGGATGAAAAACTGTTTTTT
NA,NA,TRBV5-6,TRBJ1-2,CASSGSRRAANYGYTF,TGTGCCAGCAGCGGTTCCCGCAGGGCGGCTAACTATGGCTACACCTTC
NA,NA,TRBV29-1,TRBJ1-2,CSVEDRRRPGDGYTF,TGCAGCGTTGAAGATCGGAGACGACCGGGGGATGGCTACACCTTC
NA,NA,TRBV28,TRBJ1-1,CASSPQGRGTEAFF,TGTGCCAGCAGTCCCCAGGGGCGAGGCACTGAAGCTTTCTTT
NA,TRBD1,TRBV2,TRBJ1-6,CASSGRQGLGNSPLHF,TGTGCCAGCAGTGGACGACAGGGGTTGGGTAATTCACCCCTCCACTTT
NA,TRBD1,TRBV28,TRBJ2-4,CASSSGQGWYIQYF,TGTGCCAGCAGTTCCGGACAGGGGTGGTACATTCAGTACTTC
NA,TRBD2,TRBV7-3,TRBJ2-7,CASSLDGTSSYEQYF,TGTGCCAGCAGCTTAGACGGGACTAGCTCTTACGAGCAGTACTTC
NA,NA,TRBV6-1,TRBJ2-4,CASSPWAGNIQYF,TGTGCCAGCAGCCCTTGGGCGGGCAACATTCAGTACTTC
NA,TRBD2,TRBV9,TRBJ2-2,CASSLAGGANTGELFF,TGTGCCAGCAGCCTAGCGGGAGGAGCGAACACCGGGGAGCTGTTTTTT
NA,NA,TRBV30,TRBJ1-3,CAWSRTAGNTIYF,TGTGCCTGGAGCAGGACTGCAGGAAACACCATATATTTT
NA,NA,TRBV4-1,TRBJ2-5,CASSQEGQTLYQETQYF,TGCGCCAGCAGCCAAGAAGGACAGACTCTTTACCAAGAGACCCAGTACTTC
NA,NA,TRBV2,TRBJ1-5,CASSPDKGNQPQHF,TGTGCCAGCAGTCCGGACAAAGGCAATCAGCCCCAGCATTTT
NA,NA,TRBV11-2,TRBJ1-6,CASSQRAGLRDYNSPLHF,TGTGCCAGCAGCCAGAGGGCAGGGCTAAGAGACTATAATTCACCCCTCCACTTT
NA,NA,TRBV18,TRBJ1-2,CASSPTGLGYTF,TGTGCCAGCTCACCCACAGGGTTGGGCTACACCTTC
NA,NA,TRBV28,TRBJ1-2,CASRISRKRVHGYTF,TGTGCCAGTCGCATCTCGAGGAAGCGTGTCCATGGCTACACCTTC
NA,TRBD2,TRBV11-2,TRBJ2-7,CASSSSGKTYEQYF,TGTGCCAGCAGCTCTAGCGGGAAAACCTACGAGCAGTACTTC
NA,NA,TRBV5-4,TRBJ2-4,CASSLEGVANIQYF,TGTGCCAGCAGCTTGGAGGGGGTTGCAAACATTCAGTACTTC
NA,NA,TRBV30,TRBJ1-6,CAWSVGNSFSPLHF,TGTGCCTGGAGTGTTGGGAACTCCTTTTCACCCCTCCACTTT
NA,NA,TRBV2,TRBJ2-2,CASSEMGHTNTGELFF,TGTGCCAGCAGTGAAATGGGACACACGAACACCGGGGAGCTGTTTTTT
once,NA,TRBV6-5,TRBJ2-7,CASRSQAAGAYEQYF,TGTGCCAGCCGGTCCCAAGCGGCAGGAGCCTACGAGCAGTACTTC